This TCR beta chain appears in the sequencing data of a study of blood T cell repertoires in COVID-19. Overall study context: COVID-19 samples, acute and convalescent, were from the United States, Italy and Spain. Sample material is recorded as cDNA or gDNA derived from T cells, B-cell-depleted T cells, or PBMCs.

TCRdb's copy holds only in-frame clones and misses some; the assay was immunoSEQ multiplex PCR. The profile shows approximately 10,000 clones, roughly 88% of them singletons. This CDR3 comprises 12 residues. V lost 8 bases and J lost 8; bases outside the gene matches: 5. CDR1 is SNHLY, CDR2 FYNNEI, per germline. V and J are TRBV2 and TRBJ2-1, with TRBD2 matching over 8 bases. The sequencing sample was made of peripheral blood. This TCR was recovered from a human donor in a cohort sampled during active COVID-19. DNA of the CDR3: TGTGCCAGCCGCGCTAGCGGGCATGAGCAGTTCTTC. Translation: CASRASGHEQFF.